This T cell receptor beta chain was sequenced in a study of CD8 T cells in Susac syndrome. Overall study findings and caveats: An acknowledgment was made by the study that its TCR sequencing and HLA analysis involved relatively few individuals.

An input of about 0.5 to 1 ug of RNA was subjected to reverse transcription using random hexamers. Amplification of TCR beta CDR3 used immunoSEQ multiplex PCR across 54 Vbeta and 13 Jbeta. In TCRdb, the immunoSEQ multiplex PCR reads were re-called with MiXCR into one record per CDR3 protein. The data contain nearly 200,000 distinct CDR3 sequences, about 95% of them singletons. Peripheral blood CD8+ and CD4+ T cells were profiled by TCR beta sequencing. Negative isolation yielded the CD8+ and CD4+ T cells, while FACS enriched the TEMRA cells. CDR1 is SGHTA, CDR2 FQGNSA, per germline. Trimming took off 9 bases at V and 3 bases at J, with 6 bases between the two ends. The CDR3 length is 12 residues. Comment on this clonotype: Its antigen is as yet unknown.

The sequence came from a human donor with multiple sclerosis. V usage is TRBV7-2 and J usage is TRBJ2-6; D call uncertain. The specimen sequenced was CD4+ T cells from PBMCs. CDR3 amino acids: CASGVGANVLTF. The CDR3 DNA reads TGTGCCAGTGGTGTTGGGGCCAACGTCCTGACTTTC.